Listed below are T cell receptor beta chains from one sample, sequenced in a study of cytomegalovirus exposure and HLA in healthy donors. Assay used: immunoSEQ multiplex PCR; TCRdb lists only in-frame clones, some missing. The repertoire holds 150,000 to 200,000 clones, with approximately 82% as singletons. Sequences were obtained from PBMCs. The receptors derive from a woman aged 40 to 50 in good health and CMV-seropositive. Each CDR3 is given with its conserved first and last residue. D genes are given only for firm matches. Expanded clones are given a class, and other clones once, few, many or no size at all.

TRBD2	15	TRBJ2-1	-	TRBV27	TGTGCCAGCACCCAGGGGTCTAGCGGGTACAATGAGCAGTTCTTC	CASTQGSSGYNEQFF
TRBD1	16	TRBJ1-1	-	TRBV28	TGTGCCAGCAGTTTTCCGGACAGGCCTATGAACACTGAAGCTTTCTTT	CASSFPDRPMNTEAFF
TRBD1	23	TRBJ1-1	-	TRBV28	TGTGCCAGCAGTTTTAAGGGATACCCCCCCGCGGACAGGGGACCCCAAAGGAGAACTGAAGCTTTCTTT	CASSFKGYPPADRGPQRRTEAFF
-	15	TRBJ1-5	-	TRBV27	TGTGCCAGCAGTTTGTTTGGGAGTAGCAGTCAGCCCCAGCATTTT	CASSLFGSSSQPQHF
-	16	TRBJ2-4	-	TRBV4-1	TGCGCCAGCAGCCAGGAGACAGGGAGGATCAAAAACATTCAGTACTTC	CASSQETGRIKNIQYF
-	16	TRBJ1-5	-	TRBV7-9	TGTGCCAGCAGCTTAGGCTCAGGGTATAGCAATCAGCCCCAGCATTTT	CASSLGSGYSNQPQHF
TRBD1	14	TRBJ2-3	-	TRBV6-5	TGTGCCAGCACCAGGACAGGGACCACAGATACGCAGTATTTT	CASTRTGTTDTQYF
TRBD2	14	TRBJ2-1	-	TRBV5-1	TGCGCCAGCAGCTTCGGGGGGAGGATAAATGAGCAGTTCTTC	CASSFGGRINEQFF
-	11	TRBJ2-1	-	TRBV19	TGTGCCAGTAGTACTGCTAGAGAGCAGTTCTTC	CASSTAREQFF
-	14	TRBJ1-1	-	TRBV28	TGTGCCAGCAGTGAAGTCGGGGGTACTGCTGAAGCTTTCTTT	CASSEVGGTAEAFF
TRBD1	15	TRBJ2-1	few	TRBV19	TGTGCCAGTAGTGTGGTGGGACAGGGGGCGGGTGAGCAGTTCTTC	CASSVVGQGAGEQFF
TRBD1	15	TRBJ2-2	few	TRBV2	TGTGCCAGCAGTGAAGCAGGGGGCGCGGTCGGGGAGCTGTTTTTT	CASSEAGGAVGELFF
-	11	TRBJ1-1	-	TRBV4-2	TGTGCCAGCAGCTTAGACACTGAAGCTTTCTTT	CASSLDTEAFF